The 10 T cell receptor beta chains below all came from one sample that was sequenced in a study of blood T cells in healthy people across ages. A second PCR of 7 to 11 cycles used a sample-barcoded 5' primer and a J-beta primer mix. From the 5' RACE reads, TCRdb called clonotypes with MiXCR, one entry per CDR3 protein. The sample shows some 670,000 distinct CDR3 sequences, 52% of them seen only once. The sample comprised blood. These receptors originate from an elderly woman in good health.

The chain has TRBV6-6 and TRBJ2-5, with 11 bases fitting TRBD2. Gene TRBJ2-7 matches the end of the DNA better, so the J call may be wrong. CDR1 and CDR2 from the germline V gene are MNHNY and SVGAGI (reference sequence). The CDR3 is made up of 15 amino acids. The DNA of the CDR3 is TGTGCCAGCAGACCCACTAGCGGGAGTTTCTACGAGCAGTACTTC. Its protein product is CASRPTSGSFYEQYF.

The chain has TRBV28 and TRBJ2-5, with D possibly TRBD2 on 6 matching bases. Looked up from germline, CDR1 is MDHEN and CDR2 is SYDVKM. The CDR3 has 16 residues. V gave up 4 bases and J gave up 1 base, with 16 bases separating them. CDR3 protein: CASSSRDGGPQETQYF. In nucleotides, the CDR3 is TGTGCCAGCAGTTCCAGGGACGGGGGACCCCAAGAGACCCAGTACTTC.

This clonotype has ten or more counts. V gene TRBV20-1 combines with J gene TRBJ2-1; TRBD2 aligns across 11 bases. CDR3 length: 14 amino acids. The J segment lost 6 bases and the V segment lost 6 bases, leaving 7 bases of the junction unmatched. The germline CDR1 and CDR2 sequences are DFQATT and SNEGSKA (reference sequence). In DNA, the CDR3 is TGCAGTGCGCCGACTAGCGGGATCGGCAATGAGCAGTTCTTC. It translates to CSAPTSGIGNEQFF.

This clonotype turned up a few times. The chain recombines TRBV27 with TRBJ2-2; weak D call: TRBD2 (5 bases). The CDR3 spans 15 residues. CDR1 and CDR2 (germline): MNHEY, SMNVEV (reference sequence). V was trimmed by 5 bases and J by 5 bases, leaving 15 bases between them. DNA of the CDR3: TGTGCCAGCAGTGCTCGGGCGGAGGATACCGGGGAGCTGTTTTTT. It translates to CASSARAEDTGELFF.

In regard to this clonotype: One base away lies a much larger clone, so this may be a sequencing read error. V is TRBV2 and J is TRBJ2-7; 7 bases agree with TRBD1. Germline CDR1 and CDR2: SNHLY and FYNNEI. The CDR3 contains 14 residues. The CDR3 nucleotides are TGTGTCAGCAGTTCCGGGACAGCCTCTTACGAGCAGTACTTC. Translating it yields CVSSSGTASYEQYF.

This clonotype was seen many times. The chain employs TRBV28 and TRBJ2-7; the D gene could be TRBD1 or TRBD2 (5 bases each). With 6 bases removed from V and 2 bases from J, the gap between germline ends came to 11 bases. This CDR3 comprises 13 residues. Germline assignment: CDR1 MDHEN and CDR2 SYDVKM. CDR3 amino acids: CASSSPGPYEQYF. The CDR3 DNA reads TGTGCCAGCAGCTCCCCGGGGCCCTACGAGCAGTACTTC.

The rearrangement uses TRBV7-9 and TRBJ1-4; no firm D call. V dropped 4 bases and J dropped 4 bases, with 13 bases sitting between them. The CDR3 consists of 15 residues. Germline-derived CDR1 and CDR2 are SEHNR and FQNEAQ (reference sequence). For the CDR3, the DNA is TGTGCCAGCAGCTCGTTGGACGGGCTTAATGAAAAACTGTTTTTT. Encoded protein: CASSSLDGLNEKLFF.

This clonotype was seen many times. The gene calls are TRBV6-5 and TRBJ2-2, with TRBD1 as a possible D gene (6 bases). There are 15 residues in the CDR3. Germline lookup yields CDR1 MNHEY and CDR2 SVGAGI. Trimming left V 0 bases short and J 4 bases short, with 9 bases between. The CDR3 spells CASSYSGGFTGELFF. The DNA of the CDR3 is TGTGCCAGCAGTTACTCAGGGGGATTCACCGGGGAGCTGTTTTTT.

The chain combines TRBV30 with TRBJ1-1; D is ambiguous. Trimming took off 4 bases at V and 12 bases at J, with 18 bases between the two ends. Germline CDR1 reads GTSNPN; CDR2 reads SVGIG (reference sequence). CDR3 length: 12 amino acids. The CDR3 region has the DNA TGTGCCTGGACTGCCCCCGGGGATAGAACTTTCTTT. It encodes CAWTAPGDRTFF.

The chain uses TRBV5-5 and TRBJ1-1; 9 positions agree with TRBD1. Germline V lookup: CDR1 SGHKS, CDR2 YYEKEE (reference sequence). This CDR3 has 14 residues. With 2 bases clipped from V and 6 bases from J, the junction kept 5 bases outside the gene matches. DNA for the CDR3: TGTGCCAGCAGCTTAACAGGGGGCCGGGCTGAAGCTTTCTTT. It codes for CASSLTGGRAEAFF.